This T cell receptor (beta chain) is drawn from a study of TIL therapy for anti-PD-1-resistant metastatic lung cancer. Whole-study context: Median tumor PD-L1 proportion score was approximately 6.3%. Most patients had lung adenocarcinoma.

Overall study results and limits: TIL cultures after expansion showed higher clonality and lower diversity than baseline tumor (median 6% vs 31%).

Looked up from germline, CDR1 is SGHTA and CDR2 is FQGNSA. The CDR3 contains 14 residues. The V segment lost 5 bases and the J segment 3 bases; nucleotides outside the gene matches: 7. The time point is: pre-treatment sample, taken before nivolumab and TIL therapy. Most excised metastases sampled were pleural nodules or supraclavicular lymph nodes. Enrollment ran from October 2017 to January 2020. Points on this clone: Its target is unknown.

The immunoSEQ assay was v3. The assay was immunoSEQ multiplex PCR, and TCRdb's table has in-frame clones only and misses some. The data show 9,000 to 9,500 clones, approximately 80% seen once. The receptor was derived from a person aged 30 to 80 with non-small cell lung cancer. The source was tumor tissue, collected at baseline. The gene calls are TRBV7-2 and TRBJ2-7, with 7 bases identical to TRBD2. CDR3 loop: CASSRTSGVYEQYF. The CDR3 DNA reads TGTGCCAGCAGCAGGACAAGCGGGGTCTACGAGCAGTACTTC.